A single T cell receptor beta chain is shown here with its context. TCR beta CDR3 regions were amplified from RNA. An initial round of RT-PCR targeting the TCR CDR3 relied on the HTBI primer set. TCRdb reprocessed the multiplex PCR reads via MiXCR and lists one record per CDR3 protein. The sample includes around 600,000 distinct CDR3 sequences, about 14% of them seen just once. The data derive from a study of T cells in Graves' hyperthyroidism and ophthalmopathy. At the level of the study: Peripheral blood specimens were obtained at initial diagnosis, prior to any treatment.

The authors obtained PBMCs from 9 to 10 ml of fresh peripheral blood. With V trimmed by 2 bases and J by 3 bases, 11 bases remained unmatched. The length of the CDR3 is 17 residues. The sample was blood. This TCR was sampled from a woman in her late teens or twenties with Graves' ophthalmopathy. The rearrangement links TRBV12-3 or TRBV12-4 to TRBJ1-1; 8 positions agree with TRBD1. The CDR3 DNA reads TGTGCCAGCAGTTTAACCGCAGCAGGGGGCAAGGACACTGAAGCTTTCTTT. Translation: CASSLTAAGGKDTEAFF.